Listed below are T cell receptor beta chains from one sample, sequenced in a study of control samples from healthy donors and cancer patients. Repertoires were generated with immunoSEQ multiplex PCR, while TCRdb's copy carries only in-frame clones and drops some. The sample includes 68,000 or so clones, about 83% of them seen just once. The specimen was blood. The receptors were gathered from a man in his 60s in good health. The CDR3 runs from the conserved cysteine through the conserved F or W. The order of the fields is J gene, D gene, clone size, V gene, CDR3 DNA, CDR3 protein. A D gene is named only where the DNA matches it firmly. The listing skips clone size in some rows; elsewhere it reads once, few, many or a size class.

TRBJ2-1,-,-,TRBV2,TGTGCCAGCAGAACCGGGACTCCCCCCTACAATGAGCAGTTCTTC,CASRTGTPPYNEQFF
TRBJ2-3,-,-,TRBV6-2/TRBV6-3,TGTGCCAGCAGTAGCCTCACAGATACGCAGTATTTT,CASSSLTDTQYF
TRBJ2-5,TRBD1,few,TRBV3-1/TRBV3-2,TGTGCCAGCAGCCAAGGTCGGACAGGGGGCATAGAGACCCAGTACTTC,CASSQGRTGGIETQYF
TRBJ2-2,-,-,TRBV18,TGTGCCAGCTCACCACGCAGCAGGAACACCGGGGAGCTGTTTTTT,CASSPRSRNTGELFF
TRBJ1-2,-,-,TRBV7-2,TGTGCCAGCAGCACGACCCACTATGGCTACACCTTC,CASSTTHYGYTF
TRBJ1-2,-,-,TRBV10-3,TGTGCCATCAGCGGGACGGACAATGGCTACACCTTC,CAISGTDNGYTF
TRBJ2-6,-,-,TRBV4-3,TGCGCCAGCAGCCAAGATCGATATGGGATAGACAATCCCTCTGGGGCCAACGTCCTGACTTTC,CASSQDRYGIDNPSGANVLTF
TRBJ2-6,-,-,TRBV4-3,TGCGCCAGCAGCCAAGATCGGGTCTCTGGGGCCAACGTCCTGACTTTC,CASSQDRVSGANVLTF
TRBJ1-4,-,-,TRBV25-1,TGTGCCAGCAGCGCCCAGGGACGGACTAATGAAAAACTGTTTTTT,CASSAQGRTNEKLFF
TRBJ1-1,-,-,TRBV6-5,TGTGCCAGCAGATATTACACTGGGACCTACACTGAAGCTTTCTTT,CASRYYTGTYTEAFF
TRBJ2-3,TRBD2,-,TRBV6-1,TGTGCCAGCAGTGAAATGACTAGCGGGAGGGATACGCAGTATTTT,CASSEMTSGRDTQYF
TRBJ1-1,TRBD1,-,TRBV7-8,TGTGCCAGCAGCCCTGGACAGGCGAACACTGAAGCTTTCTTT,CASSPGQANTEAFF
TRBJ2-1,-,-,TRBV6-2/TRBV6-3,TGTGCCAGCAGGTACGGGTCCCCACCCTACAATGAGCAGTTCTTC,CASRYGSPPYNEQFF
TRBJ1-1,TRBD1,-,TRBV6-5,TGTGCAACCAGGGGACAGGGGACGCTAACTGAAGCTTTCTTT,CATRGQGTLTEAFF
TRBJ2-3,-,-,TRBV30,TGTGCCTGGAGTGTAAAGGGTTCCTTCACAGATACGCAGTATTTT,CAWSVKGSFTDTQYF
TRBJ2-1,TRBD1,-,TRBV27,TGTGCCAGCTGCAGGACAGGGGGTTCCTACAATGAGCAGTTCTTC,CASCRTGGSYNEQFF
TRBJ1-1,-,-,TRBV5-1,TGCGCCAGCAGCTCGGGGACGACTGAAGCTTTCTTT,CASSSGTTEAFF
TRBJ2-3,-,-,TRBV11-3,TGTGCCAGCAGCTTAGACGGGGCTAGCACAGATACGCAGTATTTT,CASSLDGASTDTQYF
TRBJ1-1,-,-,TRBV18,TGTGCCAGCTCACCGGGTTGGGGGAACACTGAAGCTTTCTTT,CASSPGWGNTEAFF
TRBJ1-3,-,-,TRBV9,TGTGCCAGCAGCGTACAGGTGGCTGGAAACACCATATATTTT,CASSVQVAGNTIYF
TRBJ2-5,-,-,TRBV30,TGTGCCTGGACAGGGTCCCAAGAGACCCAGTACTTC,CAWTGSQETQYF
TRBJ2-7,-,once,TRBV3-1/TRBV3-2,TGTGCCAGCAGTTGGAACTGGCTATCCTACGAGCAGTACTTC,CASSWNWLSYEQYF
TRBJ1-5,-,-,TRBV5-5,TGTGCCAGCAGCGGGGGTGGGGGAAATCAGCCCCAGCATTTT,CASSGGGGNQPQHF
TRBJ2-1,TRBD2,-,TRBV4-1,TGCGCCAGCAGCCAAGATTTTGGTAGCGGGGACAATGAGCAGTTCTTC,CASSQDFGSGDNEQFF
TRBJ2-1,TRBD2,-,TRBV18,TGTGCCAGCTCACCATCGATAAATAGCGGGAAGGATGAGCAGTTCTTC,CASSPSINSGKDEQFF
TRBJ2-2,-,-,TRBV28,TGTGCCAGCAGAAGAAACACCGGGGAGCTGTTTTTT,CASRRNTGELFF
TRBJ2-1,TRBD2,few,TRBV24-1,TGTGCCACCAGTGATTCACTAGCGGGAGGGCCTATCAATGAGCAGTTCTTC,CATSDSLAGGPINEQFF
TRBJ2-1,-,-,TRBV20-1,TGCAGTGTTTTGCGGGTAAATGAGCAGTTCTTC,CSVLRVNEQFF
TRBJ2-1,-,-,TRBV6-1,TGTGCCAGCAGTGAACAGCCGCAGGTGAACAATGAGCAGTTCTTC,CASSEQPQVNNEQFF
TRBJ2-1,TRBD2,-,TRBV5-1,TGCGCCAGCAACCCCGGACTAGCGGGAGTATCAGTCTTC,CASNPGLAGVSVF
TRBJ1-1,-,-,TRBV18,TGTGCCAGCTCACAATCAGGGGACACTGAAGCTTTCTTT,CASSQSGDTEAFF
TRBJ1-2,TRBD1,-,TRBV6-6,TGTGCCAGCAGTTACTCCCCGGACAGGGACGGCTACACCTTC,CASSYSPDRDGYTF
TRBJ1-5,-,-,TRBV28,TGTGCCAGCAGTTTGGGGGGGGGTGGTCAGCCCCAACATTTT,CASSLGGGGQPQHF
TRBJ1-2,TRBD1,-,TRBV28,TGTGCCAGCAGTCCCGGGGGACAGATGACCTATGGCTACACCTTC,CASSPGGQMTYGYTF
TRBJ1-6,-,-,TRBV27,TGTGCCAGCAGTCCGCAGGGGAGCAATTCACCCCTCCACTTT,CASSPQGSNSPLHF
TRBJ1-1,-,-,TRBV15,TGTGCCACCAGCCGGGATACACTTGAAGCTTTCTTT,CATSRDTLEAFF
TRBJ2-1,TRBD2,-,TRBV4-2,TGTGCCAGCAGCCAAGTAGGGAAGCGGGATGGTTACAATGAGCAGTTCTTC,CASSQVGKRDGYNEQFF
TRBJ1-5,-,-,TRBV3-1/TRBV3-2,TGTGCCAGCAGCCAAGGGAGGAATCAGCCCCAGCATTTT,CASSQGRNQPQHF
TRBJ2-5,TRBD1,-,TRBV11-2,TGTGCCAGCAGCACTGCGACAGGGGGTTTCGAGACCCAGTACTTC,CASSTATGGFETQYF
TRBJ2-7,TRBD1,few,TRBV24-1,TGTGCCACCAGTGTAAGTCGGACAGGGGGCGCGAAGGGGGCCTACGAGCAGTACTTC,CATSVSRTGGAKGAYEQYF